This TCR beta chain came from a study of T cells in Graves' hyperthyroidism and ophthalmopathy (dated by TCRdb to about 2019). Regarding the complete study: Peripheral blood was sampled at the time of initial diagnosis, prior to any treatment. In about 6 Graves' hyperthyroidism patients, the study also compared T-cell repertoires from thyroid tissue with T-cell repertoires from blood. The paper describes TCR Vbeta CDR3 sequencing of roughly 130 peripheral blood samples, made up of about 41 ophthalmopathy patients, some 80 hyperthyroidism patients and roughly 17 progressor patients. Prospective prediction of ophthalmopathy was tested in an independent validation cohort of approximately 19 hyperthyroidism patients and roughly 16 patients who later progressed to ophthalmopathy. Following sampling, methimazole starting at 30 mg daily was given to hyperthyroidism patients, and high-dose intravenous methylprednisolone was given to ophthalmopathy patients. To identify distinguishing TCR V-J signatures, a discovery cohort of 100 or so patients was used, comprising 43 with Graves' ophthalmopathy and approximately 57 with stable Graves' hyperthyroidism. For training and testing, the 100 or so patients in the discovery cohort were randomly divided in a 7:3 ratio. General findings and caveats noted by the study authors: Sample size was not statistically predetermined, and investigators were not blinded to group allocation. A model built on a 13 V-J signature distinguished ophthalmopathy from stable hyperthyroidism, reaching roughly 88% sensitivity and approximately 81% specificity in cross-validation and 80%/75% in testing. Most expanded thyroid clonotypes (frequency above 0.001) were also detected in blood, suggesting blood repertoires may reflect thyroid immune responses. In validation, the model predicted progression to ophthalmopathy a median of about 6.8 months before onset, with approximately 70% sensitivity and 72.22% specificity.

There are many counts of this clonotype. The antigen it recognizes is unknown. Per-base quality was not reported, and no clone a single base away is much larger than it. V loses 2 bases at its end and J loses 4 bases; junction bases beyond the gene matches: 3. Taken from cysteine to phenylalanine, the CDR3 has 15 residues. Just CDR3 DNA is preserved here, 45 bases in frame from base 1. Via the germline V gene (reference sequence), CDR1 is LGHDT and CDR2 YNNKEL. In the ophthalmopathy patients, disease was moderately to severely active, with a Clinical Activity Score of 3 or more, a NOSPECS grade of 4 or more, and a duration of less than 3 months. Any patient with an uncontrolled infection, another autoimmune disease, pregnancy or lactation was excluded. Clinical symptoms, serum thyroxine and TRAb, thyroid ultrasound, and orbital computed tomography formed the basis for the diagnoses. Ficoll-Paque density gradient centrifugation was used to isolate PBMCs from around 10 ml of fresh peripheral blood. Total RNA was extracted with Trizol reagent, and quality was checked on an Agilent 2100 Bioanalyzer.

TCR beta CDR3 regions were amplified from RNA transcripts. The first round of RT-PCR for the TCR CDR3 was performed with the HTBI primer set and the Qiagen OneStep RT-PCR kit. The libraries were constructed in a second round of multiplex PCR and then size-selected and purified. Sequencing of the libraries was done on an Illumina HiSeq2000 using paired-end 100 bp reads. The authors' pipeline ran thus. Raw data were processed with SOAPnuke, discarding reads with adapters, uncalled bases, mean Phred below 15, or no exact constant-primer or identifier match. High-quality paired reads were merged with COPE v1.2.5, and unique nucleotide sequences were defined as clonotypes. Clonotypes were aligned to IMGT TRBV, TRBD and TRBJ reference segments using MiTCR v1.1. Analysis was restricted to V-J combinations with a frequency above 0.0001, which covered 98% to 99.2% of repertoires. The TCS score was defined as F50 (clonal expansion) divided by E x V (chaos), with BLOSUM62-based TCRdist calculated between CDR3 peptides within each V-J. Welch's t-statistics and random forest reduced 514 V-J features to about 13, which were used in a naive Bayes classifier (R e1071). Thyroid-blood repertoire similarity was quantified with the Morisita-Horn index. TCRdb applied fastp at Q25 and MiXCR to the public reads, then kept only in-frame beta chains. For every CDR3 protein sequence, its rows merge into one entry that carries the most common genes and DNA. Here the V and J calls rest on TCRdb's processing, not on the authors' analysis. Recorded for this sample are hundreds of thousands of distinct CDR3 sequences; about 14% of them occurred a single time. The top ten hold around 4.1% of the sample.

Sequencing was carried out using blood. Recombination linked TRBV3-1 to TRBJ2-2, and 8 junctional nucleotides match TRBD2. The clonotype originates from a woman in her thirties or forties with Graves' ophthalmopathy. CDR3 reads: CASSQSGSSTGELFF. The bases are TGTGCCAGCAGCCAAAGCGGGAGTAGCACCGGGGAGCTGTTTTTT.